This T cell receptor beta chain emerged from a study of cytomegalovirus exposure and HLA in healthy donors. Study findings and constraints: Some V segments (TRBV6-2 and TRBV6-3 among them) were excluded as indistinguishable. A later analysis found common viral pathogens apparently linked to several of the most significant clusters. By a later analysis, the bulk of CMV-associated TCR beta chains appeared HLA-restricted.

As to this clone: What it binds is unknown.

Germline trimming cut 5 bases from V and 5 bases from J; bases unmatched to any gene: 11. Per germline, CDR1 SEHNR and CDR2 FQNEAQ (reference sequence). This CDR3 contains 16 residues. The donors (healthy individuals) were bone marrow donors. The PCR used 60 Vbeta and 13 Jbeta primers. TCRdb keeps only in-frame clones here, not all; method: immunoSEQ multiplex PCR. The table lists about 120,000 clones, roughly 80% of them singletons. The clonotype originates from a male donor in good health and CMV-seronegative. The chain recombines TRBV7-9 with TRBJ2-5; 10 positions agree with TRBD2. The sample comprised PBMCs. The CDR3 coding sequence is TGTGCCAGCAGCGGCACACCTAGCGGGAGTACGGAGACCCAGTACTTC. As protein: CASSGTPSGSTETQYF.